This TCR beta chain came from a study of blood T cell repertoires in COVID-19. Assay: immunoSEQ multiplex PCR; the TCRdb copy retains only in-frame clones and omits some. The repertoire holds around 330,000 clones, approximately 90% seen once, with more than 8.5% in the top ten. Trimming removed 4 bases at V and 5 bases at J, with 15 bases between. The CDR3 runs 14 residues. Germline CDR1 reads PRHDT; CDR2 reads FYEKMQ (reference sequence). V and J are TRBV13 and TRBJ2-7; D unclear. Sequenced material: PBMCs or T cells enriched from blood (not recorded which). This sequence originates from a woman aged 18-35 years who had recovered from COVID-19. CDR3 sequence (DNA): TGTGCCAGCAGCTGGAGAGGCCCGAAGGACGAGCAGTACTTC. Translated, it gives CASSWRGPKDEQYF.